These T cell receptor beta chains were read from a single sample in a study of metastatic and nonmetastatic thyroid tumors. TCRdb re-clonotyped the PCR reads through MiXCR. The sample lists about 92,000 clones, about 16% occurring once. The sample consisted of blood. The receptor set was obtained from a female donor with papillary thyroid cancer or a benign thyroid nodule (not recorded which). Some clones in this sample may be carry-over from other donors' samples. The CDR3 runs from the conserved cysteine through the conserved F or W. The D gene is left open where the match is weak. The size entry is marked missing in some rows and otherwise reads once, few, many or a size class.

TRBD1 | TRBJ2-1 | - | TRBV11-2 | CASSSRQGASGNEQFF | TGTGCCAGCAGCTCGAGACAGGGGGCCAGCGGCAATGAGCAGTTCTTC
TRBD1 | TRBJ2-7 | - | TRBV30 | CAWSVWTGGEQYF | TGTGCCTGGAGTGTTTGGACAGGGGGCGAGCAGTACTTC
TRBD1 | TRBJ1-3 | many | TRBV11-2 | CAIAGRGHGNTIYF | TGTGCCATTGCAGGGAGGGGGCATGGAAACACCATATATTTT
- | TRBJ2-7 | - | TRBV2 | CASSPKPVAGGMPPYEQYF | TGTGCCAGCAGCCCAAAACCAGTAGCTGGGGGGATGCCTCCCTACGAGCAGTACTTC
- | TRBJ1-1 | few | TRBV10-3 | CAITEGGEAFF | TGTGCCATCACCGAAGGAGGTGAAGCTTTCTTT
TRBD2 | TRBJ2-1 | many | TRBV7-3 | CASSPQRGGRGEQFF | TGTGCCAGCAGCCCACAGCGGGGGGGCCGGGGTGAGCAGTTCTTC
TRBD2 | TRBJ2-5 | many | TRBV28 | CASSFPRAGVSETQYF | TGTGCCAGCAGTTTCCCACGAGCGGGGGTGTCGGAGACCCAGTACTTC
- | TRBJ2-3 | many | TRBV3-1 | CASSQGGGGTDTQYF | TGTGCCAGCAGCCAAGGTGGCGGGGGCACAGATACGCAGTATTTT
TRBD1 | TRBJ1-2 | few | TRBV27 | CASSFTGGNGYTF | TGTGCCAGCAGTTTCACAGGGGGGAATGGCTACACCTTC
- | TRBJ1-1 | many | TRBV6-1 | CASSVEGWGYAEAFF | TGTGCCAGCAGTGTTGAGGGGTGGGGGTACGCTGAAGCTTTCTTT
TRBD1 | TRBJ1-4 | many | TRBV4-1 | CASSQEPGGDPFF | TGCGCCAGCAGCCAAGAGCCAGGGGGCGATCCGTTTTTT
TRBD2 | TRBJ2-3 | - | TRBV10-2 | CASSEILAGGTYTQYF | TGCGCCAGCAGTGAGATCCTAGCGGGGGGCACATATACTCAGTATTTT
TRBD1 | TRBJ1-1 | many | TRBV6-1 | CASSWEQGTEAFF | TGTGCCAGCAGTTGGGAACAGGGGACTGAAGCTTTCTTT
TRBD1 | TRBJ1-3 | few | TRBV28 | CSSSLPHGTGKAGNTIYF | TGTTCCAGTAGTTTACCCCACGGGACAGGGAAAGCTGGAAACACCATATATTTT
TRBD1 | TRBJ2-2 | many | TRBV5-4 | CASSFRTGVNAGELFF | TGTGCCAGCAGCTTCCGGACAGGGGTGAACGCCGGGGAGCTGTTTTTT
TRBD2 | TRBJ2-1 | many | TRBV3-1 | CASSQARREGRNEQFF | TGTGCCAGCAGCCAAGCCCGGCGGGAGGGACGGAATGAGCAGTTCTTC
- | TRBJ1-4 | many | TRBV28 | CASSGFLLGTNEKLFF | TGTGCCAGCAGCGGCTTCCTTTTGGGGACTAATGAAAAACTGTTTTTT
- | TRBJ2-3 | many | TRBV6-1 | CASSEFPGTDTQYF | TGTGCCAGCAGTGAATTCCCGGGCACAGATACGCAGTATTTT
TRBD2 | TRBJ2-5 | - | TRBV3-1 | CASSQGLASGQETQYF | TGTGCCAGCAGCCAAGGACTGGCTAGCGGACAAGAGACCCAGTACTTC
TRBD2 | TRBJ2-5 | many | TRBV24-1 | CATSDPARAGGQETQYF | TGTGCCACCAGTGACCCCGCGAGGGCGGGGGGGCAAGAGACCCAGTACTTC
- | TRBJ1-3 | many | TRBV5-1 | CASSSGDLGGTSGNTIYF | TGCGCCAGCAGCTCGGGGGATTTGGGGGGAACCTCTGGAAACACCATATATTTT
- | TRBJ1-2 | many | TRBV12-3/TRBV12-4 | CASSKTLGYTF | TGTGCCAGCAGTAAGACGTTGGGCTACACCTTC